Listed below are T cell receptor beta chains from one sample, sequenced in a study of T cell changes during pregnancy in multiple sclerosis. Profiled with immunoSEQ multiplex PCR; TCRdb holds only in-frame clones, not every one. The data contain roughly 61,000 clones, about 94% of them singletons. This material consisted of CD8+ T cells from peripheral blood mononuclear cells, taken after pregnancy. The receptor source for this set is a female donor with multiple sclerosis, enrolled in a pregnancy study. The CDR3 runs from the conserved cysteine through the conserved F or W.

v_call: TRBV4-3
j_call: TRBJ2-2
cdr3_aa: CASSQERDTGELFF

v_call: TRBV29-1
j_call: TRBJ2-7
cdr3_aa: CSVLTGGNYEQYF

v_call: TRBV7-9
j_call: TRBJ2-2
cdr3_aa: CASSLRFVGQNTGELFF

v_call: TRBV7-9
j_call: TRBJ1-5
cdr3_aa: CASSFQENQPQHF

v_call: TRBV2
j_call: TRBJ1-1
cdr3_aa: CASSADRGQDTEAFF

v_call: TRBV28
j_call: TRBJ2-3
cdr3_aa: CAVRDRGQDTQYF

v_call: TRBV5-4
j_call: TRBJ2-7
cdr3_aa: CASRDGTGGYEQYF

v_call: TRBV7-6
j_call: TRBJ1-1
cdr3_aa: CASSTGAEAFF

v_call: TRBV15
j_call: TRBJ1-5
cdr3_aa: CATSPSRGYQPQHF

v_call: TRBV19
j_call: TRBJ2-3
cdr3_aa: CASSIMEGTDTQYF

v_call: TRBV2
j_call: TRBJ2-1
cdr3_aa: CASSGGPLAGGSSYNEQFF

v_call: TRBV27
j_call: TRBJ2-7
cdr3_aa: CASTPSSGGAHEQYF

v_call: TRBV5-1
j_call: TRBJ2-7
cdr3_aa: CASSLWGPEQYF

v_call: TRBV7-7
j_call: TRBJ2-1
cdr3_aa: CASRYDNEQFF

v_call: TRBV29-1
j_call: TRBJ2-2
cdr3_aa: CSVDRGGDTGELFF

v_call: TRBV19
j_call: TRBJ2-3
cdr3_aa: CASSIIGAGGADTQYF

v_call: TRBV7-9
j_call: TRBJ2-7
cdr3_aa: CASSSSSGRAYEQYF

v_call: TRBV28
j_call: TRBJ1-1
cdr3_aa: CASSPFTGNTEAFF

v_call: TRBV30
j_call: TRBJ2-1
cdr3_aa: CAWSGTTLLAGANEQFF

v_call: TRBV5-4
j_call: TRBJ2-7
cdr3_aa: CASSPTGTSGNEQYF

v_call: TRBV7-2
j_call: TRBJ1-1
cdr3_aa: CASSFTDSNFEAFF

v_call: TRBV25-1
j_call: TRBJ2-7
cdr3_aa: CASSAAGVAEQYF

v_call: TRBV30
j_call: TRBJ2-1
cdr3_aa: CAWGGLAGAGEQFF

v_call: TRBV7-9
j_call: TRBJ1-2
cdr3_aa: CASSSLGTAGYTF

v_call: TRBV13
j_call: TRBJ1-2
cdr3_aa: CASSLQGTVNYGYTF

v_call: TRBV30
j_call: TRBJ1-2
cdr3_aa: CAWSDPRGARNGYTF

v_call: TRBV5-1
j_call: TRBJ2-2
cdr3_aa: CASSLKREHHTGELFF